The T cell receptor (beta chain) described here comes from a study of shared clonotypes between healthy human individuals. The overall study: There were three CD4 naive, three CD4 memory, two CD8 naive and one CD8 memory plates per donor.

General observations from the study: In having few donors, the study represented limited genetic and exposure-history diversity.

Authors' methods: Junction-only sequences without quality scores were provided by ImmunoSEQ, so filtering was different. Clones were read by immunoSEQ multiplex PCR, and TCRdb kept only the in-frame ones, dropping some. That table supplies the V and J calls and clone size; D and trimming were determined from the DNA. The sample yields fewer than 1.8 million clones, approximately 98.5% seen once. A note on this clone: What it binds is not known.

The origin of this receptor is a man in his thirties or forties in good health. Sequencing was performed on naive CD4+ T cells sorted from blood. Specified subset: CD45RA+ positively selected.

The CDR3 loop is CASSPYRAEKLFF. Written as DNA, the CDR3 is TGTGCCAGCAGCCCCTACAGGGCGGAAAAACTGTTTTTT. The chain links TRBV7-2 to TRBJ1-4; a weak D match, TRBD1 (6 bases). This CDR3 spans 13 amino acids. V lost 5 bases to trimming and J lost 8 bases, with 12 bases between them. Germline CDR1 reads SGHTA; CDR2 reads FQGNSA.